A single sample is the source of the 9 T cell receptor beta chains below, sequenced in a study of blood T cell repertoires in COVID-19. The data were produced by immunoSEQ multiplex PCR, yet TCRdb's version contains in-frame clones alone and is incomplete. The data show about 180,000 clones, 80% seen once. The source material was peripheral blood. Every receptor here comes from a man between 70 and 80 years old with active or convalescent COVID-19.

The J gene is TRBJ2-1, the V gene TRBV7-2; TRBD1 matches at 7 bases. Germline V gene sequence: CDR1 SGHTA, CDR2 FQGNSA. The CDR3 has 14 residues. V lost 5 bases and J lost 6; bases outside the gene matches: 7. The CDR3 DNA reads TGTGCCAGCAGCCCCAGGAGGACAGGCAATGAGCAGTTCTTC. Translating gives CASSPRRTGNEQFF.

The gene calls are TRBV2 and TRBJ1-2; D uncertain. Germline V gene sequence: CDR1 SNHLY, CDR2 FYNNEI. Trimming took 8 bases from V and 0 from J, leaving 4 bases between them. The CDR3 extends over 11 amino acids. CDR3 amino acids: CASGTNYGYTF. The CDR3 DNA follows: TGTGCCAGCGGCACTAACTATGGCTACACCTTC.

There are a few counts of this clone. The chain links TRBV30 to TRBJ1-1, with 7 positions matching TRBD1. J gave up 7 bases and V 5 bases, and 10 bases lay outside the gene matches. There are 13 residues in the CDR3. The germline V gene has CDR1 GTSNPN and CDR2 SVGIG (reference sequence). CDR3 in amino acids: CAWARRGPGEAFF. The CDR3 DNA is TGTGCCTGGGCCCGGAGGGGGCCGGGTGAAGCTTTCTTT.

The rearrangement links TRBV4-3 to TRBJ1-2; tentative D call: TRBD1 (5 bases). The CDR3 is made up of 15 amino acids. V gave up 5 bases and J gave up 6 bases, with 19 bases separating them. The germline gives CDR1 LGHNA, CDR2 YSLEER. The CDR3 region has the DNA TGCGCCAGCAGCTACACGCCAGGGTCCTTTGATGGCTACACCTTC. It encodes CASSYTPGSFDGYTF.

The genes are TRBV6-5 and TRBJ1-4, with D tentatively TRBD1 (5 bases). CDR3 length: 13 amino acids. V was cut by 7 bases and J by 5 bases, with 11 bases left in between. Germline loops: CDR1 MNHEY, CDR2 SVGAGI. The CDR3 spells CASTRQTNEKLFF. CDR3 coding DNA: TGTGCCAGCACCCGACAGACGAATGAAAAACTGTTTTTT.

The chain couples TRBV18 to TRBJ2-5; 7 nucleotides match TRBD1. This CDR3 spans 13 amino acids. Germline values: CDR1 KGHSH, CDR2 LQKENI. The trim removed 6 bases at V and 3 bases at J, leaving 4 bases unmatched. The CDR3: CASSRDRKETQYF. As DNA, the CDR3 is TGTGCCAGCTCGAGGGACAGAAAAGAGACCCAGTACTTC. Full variable domain (remainder filled in from reference TRBV18 and TRBJ2-5): NAGVMQNPRHLVRRRGQEARLRCSPMKGHSHVYWYRQLPEEGLKFMVYLQKENIIDESGMPKERFSAEFPKEGPSILRIQQVVRGDSAAYFCASSRDRKETQYFGPGTRLLVL.

The chain carries TRBV6-5 and TRBJ1-4; 7 bases line up with TRBD1. Germline CDR1 is MNHEY and CDR2 is SVGAGI. The CDR3 runs 15 residues. With V trimmed by 2 bases and J by 8 bases, 8 bases remained unmatched. The CDR3 DNA is TGTGCCAGCAGTTACCGGGACAGTTTGAACGAAAAACTGTTTTTT. It codes for CASSYRDSLNEKLFF.

This sequence joins TRBV6-5 and TRBJ1-1; D unclear. V dropped 7 bases and J dropped 0 bases, with 9 bases sitting between them. CDR3 length: 13 amino acids. In germline, CDR1 is MNHEY, CDR2 SVGAGI. This CDR3 is CASMYFLNTEAFF. CDR3 nucleotides: TGTGCCAGCATGTACTTCCTGAACACTGAAGCTTTCTTT.

The gene calls are TRBV7-2 and TRBJ2-3, with 8 bases identical to TRBD2. The CDR3 runs to 17 residues. The germline V gene has CDR1 SGHTA and CDR2 FQGNSA. The trim removed 1 base at V and 0 bases at J, leaving 6 bases unmatched. The CDR3 nucleotides read TGTGCCAGCAGCTTAGTAGTAGCGGGATATAGCACAGATACGCAGTATTTT. Translation: CASSLVVAGYSTDTQYF.